The T cell receptor beta chain described here comes from a study of T cell responses to AZD1222 COVID-19 vaccine. Per germline, CDR1 SGHAT and CDR2 FQDESV (reference sequence). CDR3 length: 13 residues. V lost 5 bases to trimming and J lost 7 bases; unmatched junction nucleotides: 5. Only in-frame clones appear in the TCRdb table, and some are missing; sequencing was by immunoSEQ multiplex PCR. The sample carries about 80,000 clones, around 90% recorded once. The TCR originated in an adult who received the AZD1222 COVID-19 vaccine. The chain carries TRBV11-1 and TRBJ2-7, with 10 positions matching TRBD2. The specimen was peripheral blood, collected 28 days after the second AZD1222 dose. For the CDR3, the DNA is TGTGCCAGCAGCCCCGGGACTAGCGAAGAGCAGTACTTC. Translated, it gives CASSPGTSEEQYF.